This entry features one TCR beta chain sequence. This sample was taken from a study of blood T cell repertoires in COVID-19. Across the study: Donors in the United States, Italy and Spain gave samples during acute or convalescent COVID-19. T cells, B-cell-depleted T cells, or PBMCs supplied cDNA or gDNA.

Source study methods: Scientists estimated how many nucleated cells there were by amplifying reference gene primers. TCRdb's table, derived via immunoSEQ multiplex PCR, lists solely in-frame clones and lacks some. V and J calls and clone size are copied from that table; D and trimming were computed from the DNA. This sample has 250,000 or so clones, with around 90% found just once. CDR3 length equals 14 residues. Germline V gene lookup returns CDR1 MDHEN and CDR2 SYDVKM. V was pared by 2 bases and J by 4 bases, with 11 bases between. This TCR was sampled from a woman in her forties who had recovered from COVID-19. The sequenced sample was peripheral blood. The V call is TRBV28, the J call TRBJ2-5, with D perhaps TRBD2 (7 bases). Here the CDR3 reads CASSLPGGGETQYF. In DNA, the CDR3 is TGTGCCAGCAGTTTACCGGGGGGCGGAGAGACCCAGTACTTC.